The clone carrying this T cell receptor (beta chain) was seen a handful of times. The CDR3 has 15 amino acids. Trimming stripped 5 bases from V and 1 base from J, with 14 bases between. Germline lookup yields CDR1 SGHNT and CDR2 YENEEA. This specimen belongs to a study of shared clonotypes between healthy human individuals. Overall study context: Each donor contributed plates that comprised three CD4 naive, three CD4 memory, two CD8 naive and one CD8 memory.

Assay used: immunoSEQ multiplex PCR; TCRdb lists only in-frame clones, some missing. The data contain over a million clones, 70% to 80% of them seen just once; the ten biggest clones take up roughly 0.61%. The specimen was memory CD4+ T cells from PBMCs. Subset defined: CD45RA-negative fraction. The J gene is TRBJ1-1, the V gene TRBV11-3; TRBD1 is a possible D gene (6 bases). The sequence was obtained from a man younger than 35 in good health. Some clones in this sample may be carry-over from other donors' samples. This CDR3 is CASSRGGPQNTEAFF. CDR3 in DNA: TGTGCCAGCAGCCGGGGGGGGCCCCAGAACACTGAAGCTTTCTTT.